The 26 T cell receptor beta chains given below trace back to one sample, sequenced in a study of blood T cell repertoires in COVID-19. TCRdb keeps only in-frame clones here, not all; method: immunoSEQ multiplex PCR. The sample includes 200,000 to 300,000 clones, around nine tenths of them seen just once. The sequenced material came from peripheral blood. The receptors originated from a woman between 55 and 75 years old who had recovered from COVID-19.

The chain combines TRBV6-5 with TRBJ1-3; weak D call: TRBD1 (5 bases). The CDR3 spans 16 residues. The V gene lost 2 bases and the J gene lost 0 bases, with 11 bases spanning the gap. The germline gives CDR1 MNHEY, CDR2 SVGAGI. CDR3 region: CASSYSWTLSGNTIYF. CDR3 in DNA: TGTGCCAGCAGTTACAGTTGGACACTCTCTGGAAACACCATATATTTT.

The chain recombines TRBV3-1 (or the pseudogene TRBV3-2) with TRBJ2-7; D gene ambiguous. With 1 base removed from V and 0 bases from J, the gap between germline ends came to 7 bases. Germline CDR1 LGHDT, CDR2 YNNKEL (reference sequence). The CDR3 has 14 residues. The CDR3 region is CASSQVRLSYEQYF. CDR3 DNA: TGTGCCAGCAGCCAAGTCAGGCTCTCCTACGAGCAGTACTTC.

This chain links TRBV5-4 with TRBJ2-7; 11 bases agree with TRBD1. The CDR3 spans 15 residues. Germline V gene lookup returns CDR1 SGHNT and CDR2 YYREEE (reference sequence). With 4 bases clipped from V and 5 bases from J, the junction kept 8 bases outside the gene matches. DNA of the CDR3: TGTGCCAGCAGCCTGAGGACAGGGGGCCCCGACGAGCAGTACTTC. It specifies CASSLRTGGPDEQYF.

J is TRBJ1-1 and V is TRBV7-2; no clear D. CDR1 SGHTA and CDR2 FQGNSA come from the germline V gene. The CDR3 has 14 residues. Trimming took 4 bases from V and 1 from J, leaving 10 bases between them. CDR3 loop: CASSSLPANTEAFF. The CDR3 DNA sequence: TGTGCCAGCAGCTCCCTACCTGCGAACACTGAAGCTTTCTTT.

The V gene is TRBV7-2, the J gene TRBJ2-1; possible D gene TRBD2, 5 bases. This CDR3 comprises 12 residues. The V end was cut by 5 bases, the J end by 13 bases, with 15 bases between. Germline V gives CDR1 SGHTA, CDR2 FQGNSA. CDR3 sequence: CASSTTPGYQFF. The CDR3, as DNA: TGTGCCAGCAGCACCACCCCGGGATATCAGTTCTTC.

The rearrangement joins TRBV7-2 to TRBJ2-2; 9 positions agree with TRBD1. CDR1 is SGHTA, CDR2 FQGNSA, per germline. This CDR3 comprises 16 residues. V lost 4 bases, J lost 5 bases, and 8 bases stayed unmatched. The CDR3 spells CASSSQGAQNTGELFF. The CDR3 DNA is TGTGCCAGCAGCTCACAGGGGGCGCAAAATACCGGGGAGCTGTTTTTT.

The rearrangement links TRBV20-1 to TRBJ2-7, with D possibly matching TRBD1 (6 bases). The CDR3 length is 11 residues. V lost 1 base and J lost 10, with 11 bases in between. Germline lookup yields CDR1 DFQATT and CDR2 SNEGSKA (reference sequence). The CDR3 sequence: CSARGDIEQYF. The DNA for the CDR3 is TGCAGTGCTAGAGGGGACATAGAACAGTACTTC.

The chain joins TRBV6-5 to TRBJ1-1; 7 bases map to TRBD1. Trimming took 4 bases from V and 3 from J; bases not matched to a gene: 11. Germline V gives CDR1 MNHEY, CDR2 SVGAGI. The CDR3 is 16 amino acids. The CDR3 loop is CASSSPGQTTHTEAFF. The CDR3 DNA sequence: TGTGCCAGCAGTTCTCCGGGACAGACAACCCACACTGAAGCTTTCTTT.

The chain couples TRBV2 to TRBJ2-3; TRBD2 might be the D (5 bases). This CDR3 has 15 amino acids. Germline CDR1 reads SNHLY; CDR2 reads FYNNEI. V was clipped by 6 bases and J by 0 bases, with 13 bases between them. In nucleotides, the CDR3 is TGTGCCAGCAGCCCATCGGAGGACAGCACAGATACGCAGTATTTT. Its translation is CASSPSEDSTDTQYF.

The V call is TRBV20-1, the J call TRBJ1-2; 7 bases are shared with TRBD1. CDR1 and CDR2 (germline): DFQATT, SNEGSKA (reference sequence). The V gene end was trimmed by 3 bases and the J gene end by 8 bases; junction bases not matched to a gene: 3. The CDR3 runs to 11 residues. CDR3 bases: TGCAGTGCTAGTGAGGGGGCCGGCTACACCTTC. Encoded protein: CSASEGAGYTF.

The chain combines TRBV15 with TRBJ1-6, with no clear D. In germline, CDR1 is LNHNV, CDR2 YYDKDF (reference sequence). CDR3 length: 13 amino acids. V was trimmed by 9 bases and J by 0 bases, leaving 6 bases between them. The CDR3: CATRDSYNSPLHF. In DNA, the CDR3 is TGTGCCACACGGGACTCCTATAATTCACCCCTCCACTTT.

On this clone: The same CDR3 is also encoded by other DNA sequences in this sample. The genes are TRBV5-1 and TRBJ2-3; D might be TRBD1 (5 bases). V was shortened by 0 bases and J by 0 bases, with 5 bases between the two germline ends. CDR1 and CDR2 (germline): SGHRS, YFSETQ. This CDR3 comprises 14 residues. The CDR3, as DNA: TGCGCCAGCAGCTTGGGGACAAGCACAGATACGCAGTATTTT. Its translation is CASSLGTSTDTQYF.

The chain has TRBV10-3 and TRBJ2-7; D unclear. CDR3 length: 13 residues. Deletions cut 0 bases from V and 6 bases from J, with 9 bases between. Germline values: CDR1 ENHRY, CDR2 SYGVKD. The CDR3 here is CAISESGPPEQYF. In DNA form, the CDR3 reads TGTGCCATCAGTGAGTCGGGCCCACCCGAGCAGTACTTC.

In its sample, this clone was seen once. The chain uses TRBV5-1 and TRBJ1-2, with 7 nucleotides matching TRBD1. This CDR3 is built from 14 residues. CDR1 SGHRS and CDR2 YFSETQ come from the germline V gene. V dropped 6 bases and J dropped 2; count of bases not matched to a gene: 7. CDR3 DNA: TGCGCCAGCAAGGGGGCTACAGAAAACTATGGCTACACCTTC. It is translated as CASKGATENYGYTF.

For the CDR3, the DNA is TGTGCCAGCAGCTTAGTAGACAGCCGGGAGCAGTACTTC. This gives the protein CASSLVDSREQYF. The rearrangement joins TRBV13 to TRBJ2-7; a possible D gene is TRBD1 (5 bases). V was shortened by 1 base and J by 7 bases, with 11 bases between the two germline ends. The CDR3 is 13 residues long. In germline, CDR1 is PRHDT, CDR2 FYEKMQ (reference sequence).

The genes are TRBV11-2 and TRBJ1-5, with a tentative D call TRBD1 (6 bases). The CDR3 sequence is 13 residues long. The germline V gene has CDR1 SGHAT and CDR2 FQNNGV. Between the trimmed V and J ends, which lost 5 bases and 5 bases, there was a span of 10 bases. The DNA for the CDR3 is TGTGCCAGCAGCCAGGACAGCCATCAGCCCCAGCATTTT. Residues: CASSQDSHQPQHF.

The chain joins TRBV9 to TRBJ2-5; 13 bases agree with TRBD2. The CDR3 is 16 residues long. V gave up 0 bases and J gave up 3 bases; unmatched junction bases: 2. Germline V gene data show CDR1 as SGDLS and CDR2 as YYNGEE. The CDR3 reads CASSVGGLAGEETQYF. The DNA of the CDR3 is TGTGCCAGCAGCGTAGGAGGACTAGCGGGGGAAGAGACCCAGTACTTC.

This clone was counted a few times. This chain uses TRBV7-3 with TRBJ1-1; a possible D gene is TRBD1 (5 bases). V lost 6 bases, J lost 9 bases, and 17 bases lay in between. CDR1 is SGHTA and CDR2 is FQGTGA in the germline V gene. There are 13 residues in the CDR3. The CDR3 reads CASSPSPGGQAFF. The CDR3 region has the DNA TGTGCCAGCAGTCCATCACCGGGGGGTCAAGCTTTCTTT.

V and J are TRBV5-6 and TRBJ1-6, with D tentatively TRBD1 (6 bases). Germline V gene data show CDR1 as SGHDT and CDR2 as YYEEEE. The CDR3 loop spans 14 amino acids. V was cut by 6 bases and J by 8 bases, with 15 bases left in between. DNA for the CDR3: TGTGCCAGCAACGCTTGGACAGCCTATTCACCCCTCCACTTT. Translated: CASNAWTAYSPLHF. The full variable domain, completed using reference TRBV5-6 and TRBJ1-6, is DAGVTQSPTHLIKTRGQQVTLRCSPKSGHDTVSWYQQALGQGPQFIFQYYEEEERQRGNFPDRFSGHQFPNYSSELNVNALLLGDSALYLCASNAWTAYSPLHFGNGTRLTVT.

The chain employs TRBV5-1 and TRBJ1-3, with a weak D call TRBD1 (6 bases). This CDR3 spans 16 amino acids. Germline loops: CDR1 SGHRS, CDR2 YFSETQ. Trimming took off 3 bases at V and 1 base at J, with 14 bases between the two ends. Written as DNA, the CDR3 is TGCGCCAGCAGCTCCGGGGGGGGCGAGTCTGGAAACACCATATATTTT. Translating gives CASSSGGGESGNTIYF.

The chain joins TRBV9 to TRBJ2-1; 11 positions match TRBD2. The J segment lost 9 bases and the V segment lost 4 bases, leaving 6 bases of the junction unmatched. From germline, CDR1 is SGDLS and CDR2 YYNGEE. The CDR3 runs 14 residues. DNA of the CDR3: TGTGCCAGCAGCAGTAGCGGGGGGGCCTTTGAGCAGTTCTTC. This translates into CASSSSGGAFEQFF.

This sequence joins TRBV7-6 and TRBJ2-5, with D maybe TRBD2 (6 bases). Germline assignment: CDR1 SGHVS and CDR2 FNYEAQ. Trimming removed 6 bases at V and 5 bases at J, with 16 bases between. This CDR3 region has 14 residues. CDR3 DNA sequence: TGTGCCAGCAGACCAGGAGGAGGGCGGGAGACCCAGTACTTC. It codes for CASRPGGGRETQYF.

The genes are TRBV7-2 and TRBJ2-7, with D possibly being TRBD2 (5 bases). This CDR3 is built from 12 residues. Germline V gives CDR1 SGHTA, CDR2 FQGNSA. Between the trimmed V and J ends, which lost 6 bases and 6 bases, there was a span of 12 bases. In DNA form, the CDR3 reads TGTGCCAGCAGTCGAGACTATGCCGAGCAGTACTTC. Translating gives CASSRDYAEQYF. Looking up the rest from reference TRBV7-2 and TRBJ2-7 gives the full variable domain: GAGVSQSPSNKVTEKGKDVELRCDPISGHTALYWYRQSLGQGLEFLIYFQGNSAPDKSGLPSDRFSAERTGGSVSTLTIQRTQQEDSAVYLCASSRDYAEQYFGPGTRLTVT.

The chain is built from TRBV6-5 and TRBJ1-3; tentative D call: TRBD1 (5 bases). This CDR3 has 14 amino acids. Trimming took 6 bases from V and 0 from J, leaving 9 bases between them. Germline CDR1 and CDR2: MNHEY and SVGAGI. The CDR3 sequence: CASRGPRSGNTIYF. CDR3 in DNA: TGTGCCAGCAGGGGGCCTCGCTCTGGAAACACCATATATTTT.

This sequence joins TRBV6-4 and TRBJ1-1, with 8 bases matching TRBD1. J lost 5 bases, V lost 10 bases, and 15 bases had no gene match. The CDR3 is 15 amino acids. CDR1 is MRHNA, CDR2 SNTAGT, per germline. For the CDR3, the DNA is TGTGCCATCGGACAGGGCTTATTGCGTAGGACTGAAGCTTTCTTT. This codes for CAIGQGLLRRTEAFF.

J is TRBJ1-1 and V is TRBV28, with D tentatively TRBD1 (6 bases). The CDR3 consists of 11 residues. The germline V gene encodes CDR1 MDHEN and CDR2 SYDVKM. Trimming removed 3 bases at V and 12 bases at J, with 11 bases between. CDR3 DNA sequence: TGTGCCAGCAGTTTCGGACAGCTAACTTTCTTT. Encoded protein: CASSFGQLTFF.